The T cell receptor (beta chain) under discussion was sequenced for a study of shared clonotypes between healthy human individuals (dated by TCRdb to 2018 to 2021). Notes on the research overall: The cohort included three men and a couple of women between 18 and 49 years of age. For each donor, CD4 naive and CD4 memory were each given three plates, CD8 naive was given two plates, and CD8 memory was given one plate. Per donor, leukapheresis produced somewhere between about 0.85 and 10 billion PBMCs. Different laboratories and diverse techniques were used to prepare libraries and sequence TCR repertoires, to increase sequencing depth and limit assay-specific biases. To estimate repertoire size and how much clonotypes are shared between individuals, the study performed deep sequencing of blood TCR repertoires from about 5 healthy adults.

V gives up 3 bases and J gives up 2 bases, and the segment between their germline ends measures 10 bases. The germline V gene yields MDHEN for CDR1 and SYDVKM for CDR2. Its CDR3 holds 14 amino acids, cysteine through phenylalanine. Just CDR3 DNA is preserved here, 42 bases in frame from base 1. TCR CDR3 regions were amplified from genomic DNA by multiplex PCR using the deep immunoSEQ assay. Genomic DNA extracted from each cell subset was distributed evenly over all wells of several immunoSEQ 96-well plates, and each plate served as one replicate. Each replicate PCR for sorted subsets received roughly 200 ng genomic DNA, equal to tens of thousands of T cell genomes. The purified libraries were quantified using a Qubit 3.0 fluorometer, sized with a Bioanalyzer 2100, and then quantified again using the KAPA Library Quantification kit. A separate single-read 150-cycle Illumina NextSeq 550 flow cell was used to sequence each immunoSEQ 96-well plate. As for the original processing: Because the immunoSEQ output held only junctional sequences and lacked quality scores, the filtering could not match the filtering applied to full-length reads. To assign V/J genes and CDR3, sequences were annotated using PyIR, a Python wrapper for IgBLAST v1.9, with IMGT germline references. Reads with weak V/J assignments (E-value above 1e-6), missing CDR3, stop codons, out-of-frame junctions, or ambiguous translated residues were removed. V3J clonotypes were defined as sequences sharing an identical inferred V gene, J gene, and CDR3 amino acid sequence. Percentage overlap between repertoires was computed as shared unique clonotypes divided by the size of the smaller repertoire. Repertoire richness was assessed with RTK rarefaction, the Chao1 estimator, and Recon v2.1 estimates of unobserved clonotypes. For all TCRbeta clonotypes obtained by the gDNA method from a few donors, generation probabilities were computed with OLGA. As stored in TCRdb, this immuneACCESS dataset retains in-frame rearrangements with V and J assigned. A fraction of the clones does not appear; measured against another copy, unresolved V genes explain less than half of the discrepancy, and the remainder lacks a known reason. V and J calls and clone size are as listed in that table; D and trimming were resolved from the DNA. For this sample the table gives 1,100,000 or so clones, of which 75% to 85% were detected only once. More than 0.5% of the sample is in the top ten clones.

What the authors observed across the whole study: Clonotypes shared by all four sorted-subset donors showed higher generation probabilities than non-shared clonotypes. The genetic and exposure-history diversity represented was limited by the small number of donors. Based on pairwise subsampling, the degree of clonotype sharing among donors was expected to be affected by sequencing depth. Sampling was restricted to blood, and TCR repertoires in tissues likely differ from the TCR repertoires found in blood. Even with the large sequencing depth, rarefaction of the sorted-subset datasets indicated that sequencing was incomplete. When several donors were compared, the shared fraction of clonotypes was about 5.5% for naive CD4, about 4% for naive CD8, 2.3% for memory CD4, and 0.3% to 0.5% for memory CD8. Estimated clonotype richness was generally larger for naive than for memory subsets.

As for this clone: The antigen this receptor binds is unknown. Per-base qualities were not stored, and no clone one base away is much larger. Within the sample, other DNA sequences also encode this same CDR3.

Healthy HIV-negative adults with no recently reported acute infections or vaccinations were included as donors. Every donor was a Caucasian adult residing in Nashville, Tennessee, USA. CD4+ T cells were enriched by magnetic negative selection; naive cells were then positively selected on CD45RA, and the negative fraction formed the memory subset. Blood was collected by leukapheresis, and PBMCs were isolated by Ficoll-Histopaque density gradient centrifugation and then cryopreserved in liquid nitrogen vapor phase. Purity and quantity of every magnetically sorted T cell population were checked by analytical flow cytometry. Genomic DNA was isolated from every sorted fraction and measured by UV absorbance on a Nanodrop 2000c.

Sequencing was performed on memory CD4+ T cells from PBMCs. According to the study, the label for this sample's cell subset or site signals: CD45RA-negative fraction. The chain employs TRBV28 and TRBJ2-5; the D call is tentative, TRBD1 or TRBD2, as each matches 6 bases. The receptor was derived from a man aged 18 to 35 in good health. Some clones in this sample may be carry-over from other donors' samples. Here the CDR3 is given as CASSFRGGQETQYF. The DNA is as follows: TGTGCCAGCAGTTTCAGGGGAGGTCAAGAGACCCAGTACTTC.